These 3 T cell receptor beta chains share one sample of origin, sequenced in a study of blood T cells in healthy people across ages (dated by TCRdb to the mid-2010s). The library came from 5' RACE. The sequencer listed for this sample is Illumina HiSeq 2500. A second PCR of about 6 to 11 cycles was run with a J-beta primer mix and a sample-barcoded 5' primer. TCRdb applied fastp at Q25 and MiXCR to the public reads, then kept only in-frame beta chains. Each entry is one CDR3 protein sequence, shown with its most common DNA and genes. The sample table contains about 900,000 distinct CDR3 sequences; only one count was recorded for roughly 60% of them. The ten top clones hold about 30% of the sample. Sample: blood. These TCRs come from a young man in good health.

The chain has TRBV7-9 and TRBJ2-3, with 10 bases matching TRBD2. CDR1 SEHNR and CDR2 FQNEAQ come from the germline V gene (reference sequence). The junction had 9 bases not matched to a gene; V was cut back by 5 bases and J by 1 base. The CDR3 length is 17 residues. This CDR3 reads CASSPLRTSGGTDTQYF. CDR3 in DNA: TGTGCCAGCAGCCCCCTCCGTACTAGCGGGGGCACAGATACGCAGTATTTT.

This chain connects TRBV2 to TRBJ2-6; D is uncertain. CDR3 length: 14 residues. V was pared by 9 bases and J by 0 bases, with 9 bases between. The V gene's germline CDR1 is SNHLY and CDR2 FYNNEI. CDR3 region: CARRKGSGANVLTF. CDR3 coding DNA: TGTGCCAGGAGGAAGGGCTCTGGGGCCAACGTCCTGACTTTC.

A note on this clonotype: Being one base from a much bigger clone, this may be a read error. This chain connects TRBV7-3 to TRBJ2-7, with TRBD2 identical over 10 bases. The J call is in doubt because the DNA end fits TRBJ2-5 better. Germline V gene sequence: CDR1 SGHTA, CDR2 FQGTGA. CDR3 length equals 19 residues. CDR3 coding DNA: TGTGTCAGCAGCCCCATTGGGGGCACTAGCGGGGCTATACAAGAGACCCAGTACTTC. Translation gives CVSSPIGGTSGAIQETQYF.